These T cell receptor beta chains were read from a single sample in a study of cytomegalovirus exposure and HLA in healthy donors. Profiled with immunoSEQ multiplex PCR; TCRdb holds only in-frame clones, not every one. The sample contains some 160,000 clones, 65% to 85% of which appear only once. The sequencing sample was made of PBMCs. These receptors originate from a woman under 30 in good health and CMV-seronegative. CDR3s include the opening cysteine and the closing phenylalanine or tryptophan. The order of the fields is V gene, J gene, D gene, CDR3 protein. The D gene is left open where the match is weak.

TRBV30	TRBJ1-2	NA	CAWSAEMRGNYGYTF
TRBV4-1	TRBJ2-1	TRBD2	CASSQVGLVPLNEQFF
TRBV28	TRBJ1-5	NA	CASTPAGSNQPQHF
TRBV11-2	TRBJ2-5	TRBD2	CASSLLAGTQYF
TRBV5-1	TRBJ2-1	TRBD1	CASSLDGTGYNEQFF
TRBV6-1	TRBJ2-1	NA	CASSSLESSYNEQFF
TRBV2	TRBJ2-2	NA	CASSLMSTETGELFF
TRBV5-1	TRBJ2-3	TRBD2	CASSPLGGADTQYF
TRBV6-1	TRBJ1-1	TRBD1	CASRETGGTEAFF
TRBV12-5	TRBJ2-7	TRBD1	CASGLVLGTGVVASYF
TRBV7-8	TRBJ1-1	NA	CASSDGQPNTEAFF
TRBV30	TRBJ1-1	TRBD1	CAWRQGGTLRNTEAFF
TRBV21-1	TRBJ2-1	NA	CASSKRRGYNEQFF
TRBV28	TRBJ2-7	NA	CASSPWDTVSYEQYF
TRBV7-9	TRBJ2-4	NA	CASSSVGHERSSQYF
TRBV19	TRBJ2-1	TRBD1	CASSTVDRGRIHEQFF
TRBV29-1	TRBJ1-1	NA	CSVDRGTFMNTEAFF
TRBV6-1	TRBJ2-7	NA	CASSDRVSRNSYEQYF
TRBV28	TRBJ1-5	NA	CASSLERGLWGNQPQHF
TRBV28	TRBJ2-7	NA	CASSSIRGRGMYEQYF
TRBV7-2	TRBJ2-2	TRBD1	CASSIGTASTGELFF
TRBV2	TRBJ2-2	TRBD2	CASSPLGGLAGANTGELFF
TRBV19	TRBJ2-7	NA	CASSIDREGPYEQYF
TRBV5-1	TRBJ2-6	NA	CASSATVASGANGLTF
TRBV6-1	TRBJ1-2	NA	CASSDNLYYGYTF
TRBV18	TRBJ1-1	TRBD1	CASSPPNRGSTEAFF
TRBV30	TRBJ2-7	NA	CAWSVAGQGSYEQYF
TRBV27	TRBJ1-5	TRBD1	CASSLRQGSQPQHF
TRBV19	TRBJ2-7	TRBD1	CASGQGLEQYF
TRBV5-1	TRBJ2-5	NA	CASSLGRQGDTQYF
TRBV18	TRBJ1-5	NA	CASSPQKGQNQPQHF
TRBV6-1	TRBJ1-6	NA	CASRGSSPLHF